The 19 T cell receptor beta chains in this list originate from one sample, sequenced in a study of a mutant IDH1 vaccine in newly diagnosed glioma. Regarding time point: week 23, last vaccination. Every vaccine dose comprised 300 ug of mutant IDH1 20-mer peptide plus topical imiquimod. The data were produced by immunoSEQ multiplex PCR, yet TCRdb's version contains in-frame clones alone and is incomplete. The sample lists about 65,000 clones, roughly 85% occurring once. No antigens are known for them. The sample in question was PBMCs, obtained from a glioma patient whose treatment included an IDH1 peptide vaccine. These receptors were obtained from a man under 40 with glioma.

The V call is TRBV30, the J call TRBJ2-3; D tentatively reads TRBD1 or TRBD2 (5 bases each). V lost 5 bases and J lost 1, with 13 bases in between. The CDR3 contains 14 residues. Germline V gives CDR1 GTSNPN, CDR2 SVGIG (reference sequence). The CDR3 spells CAWGLRGGTDTQYF. The DNA for the CDR3 is TGTGCCTGGGGTCTCCGAGGGGGCACAGATACGCAGTATTTT.

This sequence joins TRBV6-5 and TRBJ2-6; D is uncertain. The CDR3 covers 15 residues. Germline V gives CDR1 MNHEY, CDR2 SVGAGI. V lost 8 bases to trimming and J lost 0 bases, with 11 bases between them. CDR3 residues: CASSKLSSGANVLTF. The CDR3 region has the DNA TGTGCCAGCTCTAAACTGAGCTCTGGGGCCAACGTCCTGACTTTC.

The rearrangement joins TRBV28 to TRBJ1-2; D might be TRBD1 (6 bases). CDR1 and CDR2 (germline): MDHEN, SYDVKM. The germline V and J ends were trimmed by 5 bases and 4 bases, with 20 bases remaining between them. This CDR3 comprises 16 residues. The CDR3 DNA is TGTGCCAGCAGTCCACACCTACGACAGGTCTTCTATGGCTACACCTTC. This encodes CASSPHLRQVFYGYTF.

The chain carries TRBV25-1 and TRBJ2-7; D not resolved. CDR1 and CDR2 from the germline V gene are MGHDK and SYGVNS. The CDR3 has 11 amino acids. Trimming removed 5 bases at V and 3 bases at J, with 5 bases between. As DNA, the CDR3 is TGTGCCAGCAGTAGCCTCTACGAGCAGTACTTC. It translates to CASSSLYEQYF.

This clone has a single count. The chain has TRBV6-1 and TRBJ1-2; possible D gene TRBD1, 6 bases. The ends were cut back, 8 bases at V and 4 bases at J, with 14 bases in the middle. Germline CDR1 is MNHNS and CDR2 is SASEGT. The CDR3 has 13 residues. The CDR3 reads CASRQQGRYGYTF. CDR3 nucleotides: TGTGCCAGCCGTCAACAGGGACGCTATGGCTACACCTTC.

This rearrangement joins TRBV11-2 to TRBJ2-5; 11 bases align to TRBD2. Looked up from germline, CDR1 is SGHAT and CDR2 is FQNNGV. After removal of 2 bases from V and 4 bases from J, the junction contained 6 bases not matched to a gene. CDR3 size: 16 residues. CDR3 sequence reads: CASSLKTSGVGETQYF. For the CDR3, the DNA is TGTGCCAGCAGCTTAAAGACTAGCGGGGTCGGAGAGACCCAGTACTTC.

The CDR3 DNA reads as TGCGCCAGCAGCCTGCTAGCGGGGGGGGCCCCATCTAGCACAGATACGCAGTATTTT. It is translated as CASSLLAGGAPSSTDTQYF. This rearrangement joins TRBV5-1 to TRBJ2-3, with 12 bases identical to TRBD2. The CDR3 totals 19 residues. The germline V gene has CDR1 SGHRS and CDR2 YFSETQ. V lost 4 bases to trimming and J lost 0 bases; unmatched junction nucleotides: 12. The full variable domain, completed using reference TRBV5-1 and TRBJ2-3, is KAGVTQTPRYLIKTRGQQVTLSCSPISGHRSVSWYQQTPGQGLQFLFEYFSETQRNKGNFPGRFSGRQFSNSRSEMNVSTLELGDSALYLCASSLLAGGAPSSTDTQYFGPGTRLTVL.

The chain employs TRBV10-1 and TRBJ2-1; maybe TRBD2 (6 bases). The CDR3 totals 15 residues. The germline CDR1 and CDR2 sequences are WNHNN and SYGVQD (reference sequence). Trimming removed 5 bases at V and 0 bases at J, with 11 bases between. The CDR3 reads CASSRDLSSYNEQFF. Written as DNA, the CDR3 is TGCGCCAGCAGTAGGGACTTAAGCTCCTACAATGAGCAGTTCTTC.

This clone was found once. This rearrangement joins TRBV30 to TRBJ1-5; D not resolved. The ends were cut back, 3 bases at V and 6 bases at J, with 15 bases in the middle. CDR1 and CDR2 from the germline V gene are GTSNPN and SVGIG (reference sequence). The CDR3 loop spans 14 amino acids. For the CDR3, the DNA is TGTGCCTGGAGCGATCTTGGCGGGCTTCAGCCCCAGCATTTT. This codes for CAWSDLGGLQPQHF.

The chain couples TRBV7-2 to TRBJ2-5; no firm D call. The last part of the DNA fits TRBJ2-7 better; the J call may be wrong. From germline, CDR1 is SGHTA and CDR2 FQGNSA. The CDR3 runs to 15 residues. The CDR3: CASSLHSGGSYEQYF. The CDR3, as DNA: TGTGCCAGCAGCTTACATTCGGGTGGGTCCTACGAGCAGTACTTC.

The chain uses TRBV11-3 and TRBJ2-1; 14 positions agree with TRBD2. V shed 5 bases, J shed 12 bases, and the junction held 3 bases outside the gene matches. The CDR3 covers 13 residues. Germline CDR1 and CDR2: SGHNT and YENEEA. CDR3 DNA sequence: TGTGCCAGCAGCCCGGGACTAGCGGGGGCGCAGTTCTTC. This codes for CASSPGLAGAQFF.

The V call is TRBV2, the J call TRBJ1-2, with D unclear. The germline V gene encodes CDR1 SNHLY and CDR2 FYNNEI. Deletions cut 6 bases from V and 1 base from J, with 6 bases between. The CDR3 consists of 12 residues. DNA for the CDR3: TGTGCCAGCAGCCTCTATAACTATGGCTACACCTTC. Amino acids: CASSLYNYGYTF. The variable domain in full, completed from reference TRBV2 and TRBJ1-2, reads EPEVTQTPSHQVTQMGQEVILRCVPISNHLYFYWYRQILGQKVEFLVSFYNNEISEKSEIFDDQFSVERPDGSNFTLKIRSTKLEDSAMYFCASSLYNYGYTFGSGTRLTVV.

V is TRBV5-1 and J is TRBJ2-1; possible D gene TRBD2, 5 bases. The CDR3 covers 14 residues. The germline V and J ends were trimmed by 5 bases and 0 bases, with 9 bases remaining between them. Germline-derived CDR1 and CDR2 are SGHRS and YFSETQ. The CDR3 here is CASSLGSSYNEQFF. CDR3 nucleotides: TGCGCCAGCAGTCTGGGGAGCTCCTACAATGAGCAGTTCTTC. Based on the CDR3 plus reference TRBV5-1 and TRBJ2-1, the full variable domain is KAGVTQTPRYLIKTRGQQVTLSCSPISGHRSVSWYQQTPGQGLQFLFEYFSETQRNKGNFPGRFSGRQFSNSRSEMNVSTLELGDSALYLCASSLGSSYNEQFFGPGTRLTVL.

The gene calls are TRBV5-1 and TRBJ1-3; D is ambiguous. V lost 4 bases and J lost 12, with 20 bases in between. Germline V CDR1 and CDR2: SGHRS, YFSETQ. The CDR3 has 14 amino acids. The CDR3 here is CASSPASRTSHIYF. For the CDR3, the DNA is TGCGCCAGCAGCCCCGCATCGAGGACCTCGCACATATATTTT.

This clone was counted once. The chain recombines TRBV5-6 with TRBJ1-5; TRBD1 matches 9 bases. V was pared by 1 base and J by 8 bases, with 10 bases of the junction left unmatched. CDR3 length equals 16 residues. The germline CDR1 and CDR2 sequences are SGHDT and YYEEEE. The CDR3: CASSLLRDRVTEPQHF. The CDR3 nucleotides are TGTGCCAGCAGCTTGTTAAGGGACAGGGTCACCGAGCCCCAGCATTTT.

The table lists this clone with a few counts. The chain recombines TRBV7-9 with TRBJ1-4; D perhaps matches TRBD1 (5 bases). The CDR3 contains 15 residues. V was pared by 5 bases and J by 6 bases, with 16 bases between. Germline assignment: CDR1 SEHNR and CDR2 FQNEAQ (reference sequence). In DNA, the CDR3 is TGTGCCAGCAGCCACTCGAGGGCAGGGCATGAAAAACTGTTTTTT. It is translated as CASSHSRAGHEKLFF.

The V gene is TRBV28, the J gene TRBJ2-6, with D maybe TRBD1 (5 bases). V lost 2 bases, J lost 2 bases, and 7 bases lay in between. The germline gives CDR1 MDHEN, CDR2 SYDVKM. This CDR3 has 15 amino acids. The CDR3 bases are TGTGCCAGCAGTTTAATCAGGGCTGGGGCCAACGTCCTGACTTTC. It translates to CASSLIRAGANVLTF. Full variable domain (missing parts from reference TRBV28 and TRBJ2-6): DVKVTQSSRYLVKRTGEKVFLECVQDMDHENMFWYRQDPGLGLRLIYFSYDVKMKEKGDIPEGYSVSREKKERFSLILESASTNQTSMYLCASSLIRAGANVLTFGAGSRLTVL.

The V gene is TRBV12-5, the J gene TRBJ1-6, with 8 positions matching TRBD1. CDR3 size: 14 residues. Germline V CDR1 and CDR2: LGHNT, FRNRAP. The J segment lost 9 bases and the V segment lost 6 bases, leaving 7 bases of the junction unmatched. The CDR3 nucleotides read TGTGCTAGTGGCTTGACAGGGGAGACTTCACCCCTCCACTTT. Translation gives CASGLTGETSPLHF.

The V and J genes are TRBV18 and TRBJ1-5; D ambiguous. Per the germline V gene, CDR1 is KGHSH and CDR2 is LQKENI. This CDR3 contains 14 residues. V lost 2 bases and J lost 1, with 6 bases in between. The CDR3 coding sequence is TGTGCCAGCTCACCATCGGGAAGCAATCAGCCCCAGCATTTT. Translation: CASSPSGSNQPQHF.